This T cell receptor (beta chain) originates from a study of cytomegalovirus exposure and HLA in healthy donors (dated by TCRdb to the late 2010s). Regarding the complete study: In an earlier analysis of approximately 500 of the donors, about 270 Gb of sequence data and 100 million or so unique TCR beta sequences from 150 million to 200 million T cells were reported. To predict cytomegalovirus infection status, the study brought together high-throughput TCR immunosequencing, statistical association of individual TCRs with disease status, and machine learning. A few DR-DQ haplotypes were treated as single units for association and clustering because of strong linkage in the cohort. An early release covering 550 to 650 HLA-typed donors comprised roughly 300 gigabases of sequencing data and tens of millions of unique TCR sequences. All discovery cohort repertoires had been generated on a single sequencing platform. A later genetic analysis took genome-wide SNP genotypes for about 55% of the 666 donors and used that subset as a discovery cohort. In addition to the first cohort of approximately 650 subjects, a separate validation cohort of approximately 110 different subjects was used. Rather than using new phenotypic data, the later analysis identified candidate immune exposures from TCR beta sequences and from how often those sequences occurred across donors. Class I and class II HLA loci were covered by the typing at four-digit resolution. Of the roughly 400 genotyped donors, about 80% fell in the genetic ancestry cluster associated with self-reported Caucasian donors. Among about 370 genotyped donors of the cohort, an average of approximately 240,000 unique TCR beta nucleotide sequences was sequenced per donor, of which approximately 18% were non-productive. Donor age, sex, ethnicity and CMV serostatus were compiled together with the repertoire data. A later analysis re-analyzed previously published TCR beta repertoires from 666 donors and added high-resolution HLA genotyping to study TCR occurrence patterns. An earlier analysis of 587 of the donors used high-throughput TCR beta sequencing to judge whether each TCR beta V gene segment behaved as functional or pseudogenic. The T cell repertoires of around 730 subjects were profiled by immunosequencing and related to cytomegalovirus serostatus. Typing coverage differed by locus: A, B, C, DRB1 and DQB1 were typed in roughly 629-630 donors, DQA1 in approximately 520, DPA1 in around 580, and DPB1 in roughly 470. The study aimed to test whether signatures of past pathogen exposure could be identified by cataloging public T cell receptors. Results the study describes overall, beyond this receptor: In both the original and validation cohorts, the classifier was reported to diagnose cytomegalovirus status with high specificity and sensitivity. Some IMGT-functional V segments, including TRBV6-2 and TRBV6-3, could not be distinguished by the 87-base-pair reads and were therefore excluded. Immune exposure information for the cohort was limited to CMV serostatus. Assigning TCR associations to individual alleles was difficult when HLA alleles, especially DR and DQ, strongly co-occurred. A group of highly shared sequence variants was considered likely to be a technical artifact of the sequencing pipeline. In a later analysis, about 16,000 TCR beta sequences were associated with specific HLA alleles at a false discovery rate of 0.05. A few of the identified cytomegalovirus-associated TCR beta chains were confirmed in vitro to be specific for cytomegalovirus antigens. Roughly uniform sequencing depth across donors was assumed in presence/absence analyses, although this assumption may not hold. Because some donors lacked HLA typing at each locus, the association tests relied only on the typed subset. Because counts were too low, seventeen rarely observed V segments, including chromosome 9 orphons, were excluded from the earlier analysis of fewer than 650 of the donors. In a later analysis, the rate of TCR association differed among HLA loci, with DRB1 alleles having the most associated TCRs and HLA-C alleles having the fewest. The cohort was sequenced for TCR beta chains only, and without alpha or paired-chain data the features that could be detected were limited. A further reported finding was that TCR beta sequences accurately predicted the HLA-A and HLA-B alleles for most subjects in the first cohort. The study gave a list of 150 to 200 TCR beta chains associated with cytomegalovirus. Correlated functional status among segregating V segments might be attributable to linkage disequilibrium, but an unknown experimental factor could not be ruled out. Most TCR sequences were observed very rarely across donors, whereas some public TCRs were present in many individuals. The authors suggested that the approach could potentially be generalized to other disease states and immunological phenotypes. Most CMV-associated TCR beta chains appeared to be HLA-restricted in a later analysis, and the HLA associations seemed to be driven largely by CMV exposure. In an earlier analysis of about 600 of the donors, most TCR beta V segments appeared in productive rearrangements about 87% or about 30% of the time, broadly matching IMGT annotations. Compared with equally common non-associated chains, HLA-associated TCR beta chains in a later analysis were more clonally expanded and had lower generation probabilities. In a later genetic analysis, a missense DCLRE1C variant was associated with V-gene and J-gene trimming of TCR beta chains, and the association was replicated in an independent cohort. Compared with the roughly 670-donor mean, donors in an Asian-associated ancestry cluster had fewer N-insertions in productive TCRs, according to a later genetic analysis. In a later analysis, several top co-occurrence clusters were reported to appear linked to parvovirus B19, influenza, CMV and Epstein-Barr virus.

The germline V gene supplies CDR1 SGHVS and CDR2 FQNEAQ. Its CDR3 holds 16 amino acids, cysteine through phenylalanine. Kept here is only the CDR3 DNA, which spans 48 bases and is read in frame from base 1. Trimming removed 3 bases from V and 5 bases from J, leaving 18 bases between the germline ends. A note on this clone: This receptor's antigen is unknown. There are no base qualities to consult, and no much larger clone falls within one base.

In total, more than 500 healthy bone marrow donors made up the cohort. Cohort members were all nominally healthy when sampled, although unrecorded immune exposures were likely present. The donor was CMV seronegative and was included in the group of several hundred seronegative cohort members. Every donor gave a peripheral blood sample, and the peripheral blood mononuclear cells from that sample were used for TCR beta sequencing. Genomic DNA was extracted from the blood cell samples with the Qiagen DNeasy Blood Extraction Kit. Library preparation employed the immunoSEQ multiplex PCR assay. For the multiplex PCR, a mixture combining 60 forward primers for TCR Vbeta segments and 13 reverse primers for TCR Jbeta segments was used. A multiplex PCR assay on genomic DNA amplified the CDR3 region of rearranged TCR beta genes. On the Illumina HiSeq System, the amplified TCR beta libraries were sequenced as 87-base-pair reads. From the authors' description of their analysis: A later analysis tallied 75 million to 85 million unique TCR beta chains across the 660 or so repertoires, and some 10 million of those chains were shared by two or more donors. To remove PCR and sequencing errors, raw reads were error-corrected and collapsed into unique sequences using a nearest-neighbor algorithm that merged closely related sequences. To assign V, D and J gene segments, CDR3 sequences were aligned to IMGT reference sequences. For a sequence to be retained, at least a six-nucleotide match to both a V gene segment and a J gene segment was required. Rearrangements were called productive when the CDR3 lacked stop codons and stayed in frame with V and J; all others were non-productive. CDR3 was defined according to IMGT convention as the region running from the second conserved V-encoded cysteine to the conserved J-encoded phenylalanine. In an earlier analysis of roughly 610 of the donors, sequences lacking an unambiguous match to a single V gene segment were excluded. In an earlier analysis of some 590 of the donors, V segments were called functional above 56.7% productive rearrangements and were called segregating when the between-donor standard deviation exceeded 5%. A statistical classification framework was developed to diagnose cytomegalovirus status using the catalog of TCR beta chain sequences. A later analysis assigned V and J genes by comparing TCR nucleotide sequences with IMGT/GENE-DB human TR gene sequences. Using the TCRdist pipeline, a later analysis assigned CDR3 sequences along with most-parsimonious VDJ recombination scenarios. In a later analysis, each TCR beta chain was defined by its CDR3 amino acid sequence together with its V-gene family, and reads lacking a unique V-gene family were excluded. To address suspected cross-contamination and a sequencing artifact, a later analysis removed 592 highly shared, low-generation-probability nucleotide sequences. In a later analysis, a clonal expansion index was calculated for each public chain from normalized within-repertoire ranks of inferred template counts. In a later analysis, generation probabilities were computed using a VDJ recombination model fitted to out-of-frame rearrangements, and the results were checked against IGoR. In a later analysis, TCR-TCR, TCR-HLA and TCR-CMV co-occurrence was scored with hypergeometric tests, and a repertoire-size bias correction was applied to TCR pairs. False discovery rates were estimated in a later analysis by permuting HLA or CMV assignments 20 times. A later analysis grouped co-occurring TCRs with DBSCAN, adding TCRdist sequence similarity when clustering within HLA-allele-positive subsets. Repertoires with fewer than 30,000 or more than 120,000 public chains were left out of co-occurrence clustering, as were a handful of repertoires with anomalous nucleotide sharing. Drawn from immuneACCESS, this table holds only the in-frame rearrangements with V and J called that TCRdb kept. Clones are partly lost; checked studies trace under half to an unresolved V gene and leave the rest unexplained. V and J calls and clone size are copied from that table; D and trimming were computed from the DNA. This sample holds some 120,000 clones; approximately 80% were observed only once. The ten most abundant clones make up 3.4% of the sample.

This receptor chain uses TRBV7-8 and TRBJ2-3; the D gene is perhaps TRBD2, from 6 matching bases. The sample taken for sequencing was PBMCs. The TCR sequence derives from a man aged 25 to 45 in good health and CMV-seronegative. The sequenced DNA is TGTGCCAGCAGCTTTTCACGTGGCGGGATAAGAGATACGCAGTATTTT. Translated, it gives CASSFSRGGIRDTQYF. The full variable domain, completed from the reference TRBV7-8 and TRBJ2-3 proteins outside the CDR3, reads GAGVSQSPRYKVAKRGQDVALRCDPISGHVSLFWYQQALGQGPEFLTYFQNEAQLDKSGLPSDRFFAERPEGSVSTLKIQRTQQEDSAVYLCASSFSRGGIRDTQYFGPGTRLTVL.